The present entry profiles one T cell receptor (beta chain) with its context. The sample contains more than one DNA sequence encoding this CDR3. Assay used: immunoSEQ multiplex PCR; TCRdb lists only in-frame clones, some missing. The profile shows more than 120,000 clones, roughly 88% of them singletons. The CDR3 is made up of 13 amino acids. With 5 bases removed from V and 1 base from J, the gap between germline ends came to 9 bases. Germline CDR1 and CDR2: SEHNR and FQNEAQ (reference sequence). The data belong to a study of blood T cell repertoires in COVID-19. Background on the study: T cells, B-cell-depleted T cells, or PBMCs provided the cDNA or gDNA that served as material.

The sequencing input was peripheral blood. The receptor was isolated from a human donor in a cohort sampled during active COVID-19. The J gene is TRBJ2-7, the V gene TRBV7-9; possible D gene TRBD1, 6 bases. CDR3 DNA sequence: TGTGCCAGCAGCATAGGACAGTCCTACGAGCAGTACTTC. Its protein product is CASSIGQSYEQYF.